Listed below are T cell receptor beta chains from one sample, sequenced in a study of T cell changes during pregnancy in multiple sclerosis. Clones were read by immunoSEQ multiplex PCR, and TCRdb kept only the in-frame ones, dropping some. The sample includes approximately 79,000 clones, 80% to 95% seen only once; the top ten take around 0.75%. The sample was peripheral blood, taken in the second trimester of pregnancy. These receptors were collected from a female donor in good health, enrolled as a control in a pregnancy study. Each CDR3 is given with its conserved first and last residue. D genes are given only for firm matches.

j_call v_call d_call cdr3_aa
TRBJ1-4 TRBV7-8 NA CASSLDDRTNEKLFF
TRBJ1-4 TRBV5-1 TRBD1 CASSLQGMTNEKLFF
TRBJ2-5 TRBV18 NA CASSPPGSETQYF
TRBJ2-7 TRBV10-3 TRBD2 CAISGGLAALDEQYF
TRBJ1-2 TRBV5-6 TRBD1 CASSLQGGGYGYTF
TRBJ2-7 TRBV19 NA CASSIGTQASYEQYF
TRBJ1-2 TRBV19 NA CASTPLWDTANYGYTF
TRBJ2-7 TRBV6-1 NA CASSLLLRGEQYF
TRBJ1-4 TRBV7-2 NA CASSLIQGTNEKLFF
TRBJ1-2 TRBV9 NA CASSVAGRGYTF
TRBJ2-7 TRBV19 TRBD1 CASSPGQGDEQYF
TRBJ2-7 TRBV15 TRBD2 CATSSANLAGVPLEQYF
TRBJ2-7 TRBV27 NA CASSSPWAETYEQYF
TRBJ1-1 TRBV14 TRBD1 CASSPRRGDTEAFF
TRBJ2-3 TRBV7-9 NA CASSFGDRLGDTQYF
TRBJ1-1 TRBV7-2 TRBD1 CASSLEVMGQAYNALF
TRBJ1-2 TRBV7-8 NA CASSLGQNYGYTF
TRBJ2-5 TRBV6-5 TRBD2 CASSYSSGVKETQYF
TRBJ2-1 TRBV14 NA CASSEQGVGYNEQFF
TRBJ2-3 TRBV10-2 TRBD2 CASSPRLGGADTQYF
TRBJ1-5 TRBV11-3 NA CASSRTNQPQHF
TRBJ1-2 TRBV5-1 TRBD1 CASRPGTGTFYGYTF
TRBJ1-2 TRBV10-3 TRBD1 CATQGQGANYGYTF
TRBJ1-1 TRBV27 TRBD1 CASSLNWDRDTEAFF
TRBJ2-3 TRBV4-3 TRBD2 CASSQLLRRGGTDTQYF
TRBJ1-1 TRBV4-1 NA CASSQAPMGATEAFF
TRBJ2-5 TRBV4-1 NA CASRDSQETQYF
TRBJ2-7 TRBV7-8 TRBD2 CASSLAVPSGGNYEQYF
NA TRBV5-4 NA CASSLVATGSEQYF
TRBJ2-1 TRBV4-3 NA CASSPPGSEQFF
TRBJ1-1 TRBV9 TRBD1 CASSSVTGGTEAFF
TRBJ1-5 TRBV6-5 NA CGTNSNQPQHF
TRBJ1-6 TRBV19 TRBD1 CASSTLGDRGRGSPLHF
TRBJ1-5 TRBV18 NA CASSPSYNNNQPQHF
TRBJ1-2 TRBV6-1 NA CASSELVAGHHYGYTF
TRBJ1-5 TRBV4-3 TRBD1 CASSQDLVVGTGGQPQHF
TRBJ1-5 TRBV30 NA CAWSVAGRQPQHF
TRBJ2-3 TRBV7-2 TRBD2 CASSFGLVPGTDTQYF
TRBJ1-1 TRBV30 NA CAWGRNTEAFF
TRBJ2-2 TRBV2 TRBD2 CASSAGTTNTGELFF
TRBJ2-7 TRBV7-9 TRBD1 CASSLALAGGHEQYF
TRBJ1-5 TRBV5-5 NA CASSNQGSNQPQHF
TRBJ2-1 TRBV5-1 TRBD1 CASSLTGGDEQFF
TRBJ1-1 TRBV5-6 NA CASSWPRGMNTEAFF
TRBJ1-2 TRBV5-8 TRBD1 CASSPGGVYGYTF
TRBJ2-3 TRBV6-4 TRBD2 CASSDRSMAGGMTDTQYF
TRBJ2-2 TRBV9 NA CASSVGQINTGELFF
TRBJ2-3 TRBV5-1 TRBD2 CASSSTGGVSTDTQYF
TRBJ1-1 TRBV6-1 NA CASSDAGAVNTEAFF
TRBJ2-7 TRBV10-3 TRBD1 CAISPGTGGYEQYF
TRBJ1-5 TRBV7-6 NA CASSQGTRSQPQHF
TRBJ1-2 TRBV6-1 NA CASSERGGNGYTF
TRBJ1-5 TRBV11-2 TRBD1 CASSSEGAGNQPQHF